One sample yielded the 27 T cell receptor beta chains listed below, sequenced in a study of shared clonotypes between healthy human individuals. This table comes from immunoSEQ multiplex PCR, and its TCRdb copy is limited to in-frame clones, with some not included. This repertoire shows about 340,000 clones, around 67% found once; its top ten account for more than 9%. The sample was memory CD4+ T cells sorted from blood. This sample's subset: CD45RA-negative fraction. The origin of the receptors is a young man in good health.

V and J are TRBV10-2 and TRBJ1-2; the D is unclear. This CDR3 has 14 residues. Germline V gene sequence: CDR1 WSHSY, CDR2 SAAADI. V was trimmed by 5 bases and J by 4 bases, leaving 14 bases between them. CDR3 loop: CASSQASPLYGYTF. The DNA of the CDR3 is TGCGCCAGCAGTCAGGCCTCACCTCTCTATGGCTACACCTTC.

This clone was found many times. The chain combines TRBV5-4 with TRBJ2-5, with 11 bases fitting TRBD2. CDR3 length equals 16 residues. The V gene's germline CDR1 is SGHNT and CDR2 YYREEE (reference sequence). With 0 bases clipped from V and 5 bases from J, the junction kept 6 bases outside the gene matches. CDR3 loop: CASSLVSGRGKETQYF. For the CDR3, the DNA is TGTGCCAGCAGCTTGGTTAGCGGGAGGGGGAAGGAGACCCAGTACTTC.

V gene TRBV5-1 combines with J gene TRBJ2-4; 10 bases are shared with TRBD2. In germline, CDR1 is SGHRS, CDR2 YFSETQ. This CDR3 spans 16 amino acids. After removal of 0 bases from V and 2 bases from J, the junction contained 2 bases not matched to a gene. The CDR3 DNA is TGCGCCAGCAGCTTGGAGACTAGCGGGCCCAAAAACATTCAGTACTTC. Translation: CASSLETSGPKNIQYF.

The chain carries TRBV18 and TRBJ2-7, with 10 bases aligning to TRBD1. The CDR3 spans 15 residues. The junction had 7 bases not matched to a gene; V was cut back by 2 bases and J by 6 bases. In germline, CDR1 is KGHSH, CDR2 LQKENI. CDR3 nucleotides: TGTGCCAGCTCACCAGGAGGGGACAGGGGCCTCGAGCAGTACTTC. Its protein product is CASSPGGDRGLEQYF.

The J gene is TRBJ2-2, the V gene TRBV2, with D unresolved. Trimming stripped 7 bases from V and 1 base from J, with 13 bases between. Germline loops: CDR1 SNHLY, CDR2 FYNNEI. CDR3 size: 15 residues. CDR3: CASIVGSENTGELFF. CDR3 nucleotide sequence: TGTGCCAGCATCGTCGGCAGCGAGAACACCGGGGAGCTGTTTTTT.

The rearrangement links TRBV28 to TRBJ2-1; possibly TRBD2 for D (6 bases). The germline V gene has CDR1 MDHEN and CDR2 SYDVKM. V lost 8 bases and J lost 0, with 20 bases in between. The CDR3 runs to 17 residues. CDR3 DNA: TGTGCCAGCTTAGGAACCCAAGGGAGGACCTCCTACAATGAGCAGTTCTTC. Translation gives CASLGTQGRTSYNEQFF.

The chain is built from TRBV2 and TRBJ1-1; 9 bases fit TRBD1. The CDR3 covers 13 residues. The V gene's germline CDR1 is SNHLY and CDR2 FYNNEI. The ends lost 8 bases at V and 1 base at J; junction bases unmatched: 2. The CDR3 DNA sequence: TGTGCCAGCGGACAGGGGCGGAACACTGAAGCTTTCTTT. It yields the protein CASGQGRNTEAFF.

The V gene is TRBV5-4, the J gene TRBJ1-2; possible D gene TRBD1, 5 bases. Germline assignment: CDR1 SGHNT and CDR2 YYREEE (reference sequence). V dropped 4 bases and J dropped 2 bases, with 18 bases sitting between them. The length of the CDR3 is 16 residues. The DNA for the CDR3 is TGTGCCAGCAGCGAGGGGACTCGCCACGGGAACTATGGCTACACCTTC. The encoded protein is CASSEGTRHGNYGYTF.

A single count supports this clone. The J gene is TRBJ2-1, the V gene TRBV6-5; TRBD1 matches 8 bases. With 6 bases clipped from V and 4 bases from J, the junction kept 8 bases outside the gene matches. The CDR3 is 15 residues long. CDR1 and CDR2 from the germline V gene are MNHEY and SVGAGI. CDR3 nucleotides: TGTGCCAGCAGAGATCCGGGACAGGCATACAATGAGCAGTTCTTC. This gives the protein CASRDPGQAYNEQFF.

This chain connects TRBV7-2 to TRBJ2-2, with D tentatively TRBD2 (5 bases). There are 15 residues in the CDR3. With 8 bases removed from V and 6 bases from J, the gap between germline ends came to 19 bases. Germline V gene lookup returns CDR1 SGHTA and CDR2 FQGNSA. This CDR3 reads CASDPITSLAGELFF. The CDR3 nucleotides read TGTGCCAGCGACCCGATTACTAGTCTAGCCGGGGAGCTGTTTTTT.

The chain joins TRBV29-1 to TRBJ2-7; TRBD2 is a possible D gene (5 bases). Germline V CDR1 and CDR2: SQVTM, ANQGSEA. The V and J ends lost 6 bases and 6 bases respectively, with 18 bases between them. The CDR3 is 13 amino acids. CDR3 in DNA: TGCAGCGTAATGAGGGCGAACGTGGGCGAGCAGTACTTC. Protein: CSVMRANVGEQYF.

The chain joins TRBV2 to TRBJ2-7; 9 bases fit TRBD2. Germline lookup yields CDR1 SNHLY and CDR2 FYNNEI. The V and J ends lost 3 bases and 2 bases, in that order; junction bases with no gene match: 5. The CDR3 contains 15 residues. CDR3 DNA: TGTGCCAGCAGTGAGAATGCGGGGGGGGCCTACGAGCAGTACTTC. It specifies CASSENAGGAYEQYF.

V gene TRBV2 combines with J gene TRBJ1-6; D might be TRBD1 (5 bases). Trimming took 1 base from V and 10 from J, leaving 14 bases between them. The CDR3 extends over 15 amino acids. CDR1 and CDR2 from the germline V gene are SNHLY and FYNNEI. The CDR3 protein is CASSEVWGEGSPLHF. CDR3 DNA sequence: TGTGCCAGCAGTGAAGTTTGGGGGGAGGGATCACCCCTCCACTTT.

The DNA for the CDR3 is TGTGCCAGCAGCTTGGTTGGATACGGCACAGATACGCAGTATTTT. Protein: CASSLVGYGTDTQYF. The chain joins TRBV5-6 to TRBJ2-3; D remains unclear. CDR3 size: 15 residues. Germline CDR1 reads SGHDT; CDR2 reads YYEEEE. V lost 0 bases and J 1 base, leaving 9 bases between the germline ends.

V gene TRBV11-2 combines with J gene TRBJ2-1, with 10 positions matching TRBD2. J gave up 3 bases and V 3 bases, and 8 bases lay outside the gene matches. CDR3 length: 17 residues. Germline assignment: CDR1 SGHAT and CDR2 FQNNGV. CDR3 bases: TGTGCCAGCAGCTTGGGACTAGCGATCGGCTACTACAATGAGCAGTTCTTC. Its protein is CASSLGLAIGYYNEQFF.

The table lists this clone with many counts. This chain joins TRBV7-9 and TRBJ2-3, with 9 nucleotides matching TRBD1. CDR3 size: 19 residues. Unmatched junction bases numbered 22, after V lost 5 bases and J lost 7 bases. In germline, CDR1 is SEHNR, CDR2 FQNEAQ (reference sequence). This CDR3 reads CASSPKSIPGQGFLHTQYF. Here the CDR3 DNA reads TGTGCCAGCAGCCCGAAATCGATTCCGGGACAGGGATTTCTTCATACGCAGTATTTT. The whole variable domain, filled in from reference TRBV7-9 and TRBJ2-3, reads DTGVSQNPRHKITKRGQNVTFRCDPISEHNRLYWYRQTLGQGPEFLTYFQNEAQLEKSRLLSDRFSAERPKGSFSTLEIQRTEQGDSAMYLCASSPKSIPGQGFLHTQYFGPGTRLTVL.

This clone was seen only a few times. The V gene is TRBV6-1, the J gene TRBJ1-3; no clear D gene. Germline CDR1 MNHNS, CDR2 SASEGT. V gave up 6 bases and J gave up 7 bases, with 4 bases separating them. CDR3 length equals 10 residues. CDR3 in amino acids: CASSRNTIYF. Written as DNA, the CDR3 is TGTGCCAGCAGCCGGAACACCATATATTTT.

Worth noting for this clone: Within the sample, other DNA sequences also encode this same CDR3. This chain uses TRBV9 with TRBJ2-2; no clear D. V lost 0 bases and J lost 5, with 5 bases in between. The germline V gene encodes CDR1 SGDLS and CDR2 YYNGEE. The CDR3 runs 13 residues. CDR3 protein: CASSVGGTGELFF. The CDR3 region has the DNA TGTGCCAGCAGCGTAGGGGGTACCGGGGAGCTGTTTTTT.

The chain combines TRBV7-2 with TRBJ2-7; D perhaps matches TRBD2 (6 bases). Germline-derived CDR1 and CDR2 are SGHTA and FQGNSA. This CDR3 has 14 amino acids. Trimming took off 2 bases at V and 6 bases at J, with 14 bases between the two ends. For the CDR3, the DNA is TGTGCCAGCAGCTTATACGGGAGTGGGTCCGAGCAGTACTTC. This codes for CASSLYGSGSEQYF.

This chain connects TRBV6-5 to TRBJ1-1; D is ambiguous. This CDR3 spans 12 amino acids. Trimming pared 5 bases from V and 1 base from J, leaving 5 bases between. CDR1 MNHEY and CDR2 SVGAGI come from the germline V gene. The CDR3 nucleotides are TGTGCCAGCAGTCGTTCGAACACTGAAGCTTTCTTT. This codes for CASSRSNTEAFF.

The genes are TRBV25-1 and TRBJ1-1; D not certain. The ends were cut back, 4 bases at V and 7 bases at J, with 13 bases in the middle. CDR1 is MGHDK, CDR2 SYGVNS, per germline. The CDR3 has 13 residues. Here the CDR3 reads CASSAGREHEAFF. The CDR3 nucleotides read TGTGCCAGCAGTGCCGGCCGGGAACATGAAGCTTTCTTT. The full variable domain, in which reference TRBV25-1 and TRBJ1-1 provide the parts outside the CDR3, is EADIYQTPRYLVIGTGKKITLECSQTMGHDKMYWYQQDPGMELHLIHYSYGVNSTEKGDLSSESTVSRIRTEHFPLTLESARPSHTSQYLCASSAGREHEAFFGQGTRLTVV.

The chain has TRBV10-1 and TRBJ2-7, with D perhaps TRBD2 (5 bases). Trimming removed 6 bases from V and 4 bases from J, with 13 bases in between. Per the germline V gene, CDR1 is WNHNN and CDR2 is SYGVQD (reference sequence). CDR3 size: 13 residues. CDR3 coding DNA: TGCGCCAGCAGGGAAGGACTGGATTACGAGCAGTACTTC. Its translation is CASREGLDYEQYF.

The rearrangement uses TRBV4-1 and TRBJ1-3, with D unresolved. This CDR3 spans 16 amino acids. Germline values: CDR1 MGHRA, CDR2 YSYEKL. V gave up 2 bases and J gave up 0 bases, with 11 bases separating them. The chain's CDR3 is CASSQRSTPSGNTIYF. Here the CDR3 DNA reads TGCGCCAGCAGCCAACGGTCGACACCCTCTGGAAACACCATATATTTT.

Regarding this clone: Other DNA sequences from this sample encode an identical CDR3 as well. The chain links TRBV10-1 to TRBJ1-5, with D unresolved. Trimming left V 3 bases short and J 4 bases short, with 7 bases between. CDR1 is WNHNN and CDR2 is SYGVQD in the germline V gene (reference sequence). The CDR3 runs to 13 residues. The CDR3 DNA follows: TGCGCCAGCAGTGACGTCGGGAATCAGCCCCAGCATTTT. Translated: CASSDVGNQPQHF.

The rearrangement joins TRBV11-2 to TRBJ2-7; 7 nucleotides agree with TRBD1. Germline V lookup: CDR1 SGHAT, CDR2 FQNNGV. After removal of 1 base from V and 6 bases from J, the junction contained 6 bases not matched to a gene. The CDR3 has 14 residues. In DNA, the CDR3 is TGTGCCAGCAGCTTAGTTAGGGGGCGCAGCGAGCAGTACTTC. As protein: CASSLVRGRSEQYF.

This clone was recorded many times. This rearrangement joins TRBV14 to TRBJ2-1; perhaps TRBD2 as D (5 bases). Per germline, CDR1 SGHDN and CDR2 FVKESK. Trimming cost V 1 base and J 1 base, with 8 bases left between them. This CDR3 is built from 15 residues. CDR3 coding DNA: TGTGCCAGCAGCCAAGGGACTGCTTCCTACAATGAGCAGTTCTTC. Its protein product is CASSQGTASYNEQFF.

The chain links TRBV7-2 to TRBJ2-2; TRBD1 matches 9 bases. CDR3 length: 16 amino acids. Germline trimming cut 4 bases from V and 4 bases from J; bases unmatched to any gene: 7. Germline CDR1 SGHTA, CDR2 FQGNSA. CDR3 sequence: CASSYSGTGTTGELFF. The CDR3 coding sequence is TGTGCCAGCAGCTATTCCGGGACAGGGACCACCGGGGAGCTGTTTTTT.